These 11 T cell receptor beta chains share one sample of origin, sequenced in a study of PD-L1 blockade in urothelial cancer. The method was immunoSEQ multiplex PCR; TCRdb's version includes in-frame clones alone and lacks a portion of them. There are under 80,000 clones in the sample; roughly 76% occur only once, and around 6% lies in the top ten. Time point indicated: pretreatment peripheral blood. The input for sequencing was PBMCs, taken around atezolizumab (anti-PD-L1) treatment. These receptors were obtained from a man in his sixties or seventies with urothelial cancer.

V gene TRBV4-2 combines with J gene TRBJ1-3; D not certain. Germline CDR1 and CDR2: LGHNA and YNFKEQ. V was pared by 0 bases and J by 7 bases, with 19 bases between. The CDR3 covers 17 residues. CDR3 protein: CASSQEIPPGPDNTIYF. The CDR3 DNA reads TGTGCCAGCAGCCAAGAAATTCCACCGGGTCCTGATAACACCATATATTTT.

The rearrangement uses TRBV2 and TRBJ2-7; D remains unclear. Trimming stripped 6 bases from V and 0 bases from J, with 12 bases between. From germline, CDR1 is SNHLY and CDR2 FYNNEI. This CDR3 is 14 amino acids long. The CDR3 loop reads CASSADKISYEQYF. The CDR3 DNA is TGTGCCAGCAGCGCGGATAAAATCTCCTACGAGCAGTACTTC. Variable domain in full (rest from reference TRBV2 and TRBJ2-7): EPEVTQTPSHQVTQMGQEVILRCVPISNHLYFYWYRQILGQKVEFLVSFYNNEISEKSEIFDDQFSVERPDGSNFTLKIRSTKLEDSAMYFCASSADKISYEQYFGPGTRLTVT.

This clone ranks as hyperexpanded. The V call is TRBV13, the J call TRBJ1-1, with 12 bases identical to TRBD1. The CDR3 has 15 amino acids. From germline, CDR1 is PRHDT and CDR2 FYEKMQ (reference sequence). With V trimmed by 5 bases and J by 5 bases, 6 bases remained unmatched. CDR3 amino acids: CASSLGQGALTEAFF. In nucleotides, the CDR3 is TGTGCCAGCAGCCTGGGACAGGGGGCGCTTACTGAAGCTTTCTTT.

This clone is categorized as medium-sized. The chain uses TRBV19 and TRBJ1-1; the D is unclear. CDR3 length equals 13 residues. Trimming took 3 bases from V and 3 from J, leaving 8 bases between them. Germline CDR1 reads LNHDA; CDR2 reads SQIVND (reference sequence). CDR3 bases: TGTGCCAGTAGTATGACGAGGTACACTGAAGCTTTCTTT. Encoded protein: CASSMTRYTEAFF.

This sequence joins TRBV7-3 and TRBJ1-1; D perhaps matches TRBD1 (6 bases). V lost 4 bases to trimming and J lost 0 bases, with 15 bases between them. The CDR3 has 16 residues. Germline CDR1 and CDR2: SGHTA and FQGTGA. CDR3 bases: TGTGCCAGCAGCTCCCTCGGGGGGCGGATGAACACTGAAGCTTTCTTT. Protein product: CASSSLGGRMNTEAFF.

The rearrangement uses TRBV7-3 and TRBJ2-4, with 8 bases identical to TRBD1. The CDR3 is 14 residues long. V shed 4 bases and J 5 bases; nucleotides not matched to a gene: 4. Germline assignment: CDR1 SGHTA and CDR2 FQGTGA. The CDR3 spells CASSSGQGQNIQYF. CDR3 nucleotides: TGTGCCAGCAGCTCCGGACAGGGACAAAACATTCAGTACTTC.

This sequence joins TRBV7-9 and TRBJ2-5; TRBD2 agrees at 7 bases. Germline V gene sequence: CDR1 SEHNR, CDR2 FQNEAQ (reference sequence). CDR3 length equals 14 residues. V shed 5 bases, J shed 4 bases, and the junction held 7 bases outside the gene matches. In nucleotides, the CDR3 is TGTGCCAGCAGCGCTGGAGGGAGGGCAGAGACCCAGTACTTC. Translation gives CASSAGGRAETQYF.

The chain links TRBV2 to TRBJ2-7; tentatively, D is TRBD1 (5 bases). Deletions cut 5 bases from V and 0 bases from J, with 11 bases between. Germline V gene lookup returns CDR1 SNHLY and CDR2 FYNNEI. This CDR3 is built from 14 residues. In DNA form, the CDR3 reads TGTGCCAGCAGTCAGGACAATCACTCCTACGAGCAGTACTTC. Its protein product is CASSQDNHSYEQYF.

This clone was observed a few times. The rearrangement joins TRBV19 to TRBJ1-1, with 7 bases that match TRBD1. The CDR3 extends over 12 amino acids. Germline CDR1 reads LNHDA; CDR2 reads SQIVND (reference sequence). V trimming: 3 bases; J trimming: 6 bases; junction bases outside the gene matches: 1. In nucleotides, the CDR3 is TGTGCCAGTAGTATCCAGGGGGCTGAAGCTTTCTTT. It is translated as CASSIQGAEAFF.

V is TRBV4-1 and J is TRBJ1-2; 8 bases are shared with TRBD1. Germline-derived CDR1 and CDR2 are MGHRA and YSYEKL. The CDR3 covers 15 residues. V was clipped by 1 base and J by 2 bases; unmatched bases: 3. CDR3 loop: CASSQAGQENYGYTF. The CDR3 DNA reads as TGCGCCAGCAGCCAAGCGGGACAGGAGAACTATGGCTACACCTTC.

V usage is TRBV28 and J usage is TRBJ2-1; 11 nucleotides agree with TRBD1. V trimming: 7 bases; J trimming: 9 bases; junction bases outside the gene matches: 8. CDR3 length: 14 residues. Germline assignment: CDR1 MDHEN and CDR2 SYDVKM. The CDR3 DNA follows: TGTGCCAGCAAACCCCCGGGACAGGGGGTTGAGCAGTTCTTC. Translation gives CASKPPGQGVEQFF. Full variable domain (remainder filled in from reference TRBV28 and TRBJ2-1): DVKVTQSSRYLVKRTGEKVFLECVQDMDHENMFWYRQDPGLGLRLIYFSYDVKMKEKGDIPEGYSVSREKKERFSLILESASTNQTSMYLCASKPPGQGVEQFFGPGTRLTVL.